These 13 T cell receptor beta chains were all obtained from the same sample, sequenced in a study of TIL therapy for anti-PD-1-resistant metastatic lung cancer. Time point here: pre-treatment sample, taken before nivolumab and TIL therapy. The immunoSEQ assay was v3. The table came from immunoSEQ multiplex PCR; TCRdb's copy has only in-frame clones and leaves some out. The sample has tens of thousands of clones; about 71% are singletons. The sample was blood, taken at baseline. The receptors derive from a person between 25 and 79 years old with non-small cell lung cancer.

V gene TRBV27 combines with J gene TRBJ1-1; D not resolved. Between the trimmed V and J ends, which lost 4 bases and 7 bases, there was a span of 16 bases. Germline assignment: CDR1 MNHEY and CDR2 SMNVEV (reference sequence). There are 14 residues in the CDR3. CDR3 DNA sequence: TGTGCCAGCAGTTCACCCTCTATCTCCGGTGAAGCTTTCTTT. Translated: CASSSPSISGEAFF.

The J gene is TRBJ1-5, the V gene TRBV19; D not resolved. Germline-derived CDR1 and CDR2 are LNHDA and SQIVND (reference sequence). The CDR3 has 14 amino acids. V lost 5 bases and J lost 1, with 9 bases in between. The CDR3 DNA reads TGTGCCAGTAGTGAAGGGTTCAGCAATCAGCCCCAGCATTTT. Translating gives CASSEGFSNQPQHF. The whole variable domain, remainder taken from reference TRBV19 and TRBJ1-5, is DGGITQSPKYLFRKEGQNVTLSCEQNLNHDAMYWYRQDPGQGLRLIYYSQIVNDFQKGDIAEGYSVSREKKESFPLTVTSAQKNPTAFYLCASSEGFSNQPQHFGDGTRLSIL.

This sequence joins TRBV6-4 and TRBJ2-2, with 8 positions matching TRBD2. From germline, CDR1 is MRHNA and CDR2 SNTAGT. V was clipped by 2 bases and J by 7 bases; unmatched bases: 9. This CDR3 region has 16 residues. Here the CDR3 reads CASSDQAGASGGELFF. CDR3 sequence (DNA): TGTGCCAGCAGTGACCAAGCGGGGGCCTCCGGCGGGGAGCTGTTTTTT.

This rearrangement joins TRBV30 to TRBJ1-5, with 11 bases matching TRBD1. The CDR3 runs to 16 residues. The V segment lost 3 bases and the J segment 3 bases; nucleotides outside the gene matches: 7. Germline values: CDR1 GTSNPN, CDR2 SVGIG (reference sequence). CDR3 residues: CAWRSWGQGDNQPQHF. The CDR3 DNA sequence: TGTGCCTGGAGATCATGGGGACAGGGGGACAATCAGCCCCAGCATTTT.

The rearrangement links TRBV7-9 to TRBJ1-2; 9 positions agree with TRBD1. CDR1 and CDR2 from the germline V gene are SEHNR and FQNEAQ (reference sequence). Trimming took 5 bases from V and 6 from J; bases not matched to a gene: 7. This CDR3 spans 14 amino acids. The CDR3 spells CASSPRGQGNGYTF. The CDR3 region has the DNA TGTGCCAGCAGCCCACGGGGACAGGGTAATGGCTACACCTTC.

The genes are TRBV19 and TRBJ2-1; 8 nucleotides agree with TRBD2. The V segment lost 8 bases and the J segment 0 bases; nucleotides outside the gene matches: 9. CDR3 length: 16 amino acids. The germline V gene has CDR1 LNHDA and CDR2 SQIVND (reference sequence). This chain's CDR3 is CASGPVAGSSYNEQFF. As DNA, the CDR3 is TGTGCCAGTGGACCTGTAGCGGGGAGCTCCTACAATGAGCAGTTCTTC.

This clone was counted a few times. The chain recombines TRBV19 with TRBJ2-7; 9 bases fit TRBD1. CDR1 is LNHDA and CDR2 is SQIVND in the germline V gene (reference sequence). V was clipped by 3 bases and J by 4 bases; unmatched bases: 13. The CDR3 is 17 amino acids. This chain's CDR3 is CASSIRVAGTGSYEQYV. The CDR3 bases are TGTGCCAGTAGTATCCGGGTGGCGGGGACAGGGAGTTACGAGCAGTACGTC.

V is TRBV4-3 and J is TRBJ1-2, with 10 bases fitting TRBD1. The CDR3 covers 15 residues. Germline V gives CDR1 LGHNA, CDR2 YSLEER. With 4 bases clipped from V and 2 bases from J, the junction kept 4 bases outside the gene matches. The CDR3 region has the DNA TGCGCCAGCAGCCCCCGGGACAGGGGAAACTATGGCTACACCTTC. Translation gives CASSPRDRGNYGYTF.

This rearrangement joins TRBV27 to TRBJ2-5; no definite D call. V lost 6 bases, J lost 8 bases, and 19 bases lay in between. Germline assignment: CDR1 MNHEY and CDR2 SMNVEV (reference sequence). The CDR3 consists of 14 residues. The CDR3: CASSKTHRPITQYF. The CDR3 DNA is TGTGCCAGCAGCAAGACCCACCGCCCTATTACCCAGTACTTC.

This clone was detected once. The rearrangement uses TRBV7-2 and TRBJ1-1; 8 bases are a match to TRBD1. The CDR3 has 15 amino acids. Germline trimming cut 6 bases from V and 4 bases from J; bases unmatched to any gene: 10. CDR1 and CDR2 (germline): SGHTA, FQGNSA. CDR3 nucleotides: TGTGCCAGCAGTATTCGTACAGGGGGAGGCACTGAAGCTTTCTTT. Translated, it gives CASSIRTGGGTEAFF.

This sequence joins TRBV10-2 and TRBJ2-7; 9 bases align to TRBD1. This CDR3 is 15 amino acids long. CDR1 WSHSY and CDR2 SAAADI come from the germline V gene. Trimming at V came to 0 bases and at J to 2 bases, leaving 2 bases not matched to a gene. Written as DNA, the CDR3 is TGCGCCAGCAGTGAGTCAGGGACAGGGACCTACGAGCAGTACTTC. Translated: CASSESGTGTYEQYF.

The chain combines TRBV27 with TRBJ1-1, with TRBD1 as a possible D gene (5 bases). The V gene lost 7 bases and the J gene lost 8 bases, with 29 bases spanning the gap. In germline, CDR1 is MNHEY, CDR2 SMNVEV (reference sequence). The CDR3 length is 17 residues. Here the CDR3 DNA reads TGTGCCAGCAATAGGCGGGTCCTCGACAGAACTTCCGCAGAAGCTTTCTTT. Encoded protein: CASNRRVLDRTSAEAFF.

The rearrangement joins TRBV5-4 to TRBJ2-1, with 9 bases matching TRBD1. V trimming: 4 bases; J trimming: 8 bases; junction bases outside the gene matches: 10. In germline, CDR1 is SGHNT, CDR2 YYREEE (reference sequence). The CDR3 contains 15 residues. The CDR3 reads CASSRRDRVSDEQFF. The CDR3 bases are TGTGCCAGCAGCCGCCGGGACAGGGTTTCAGATGAGCAGTTCTTC.